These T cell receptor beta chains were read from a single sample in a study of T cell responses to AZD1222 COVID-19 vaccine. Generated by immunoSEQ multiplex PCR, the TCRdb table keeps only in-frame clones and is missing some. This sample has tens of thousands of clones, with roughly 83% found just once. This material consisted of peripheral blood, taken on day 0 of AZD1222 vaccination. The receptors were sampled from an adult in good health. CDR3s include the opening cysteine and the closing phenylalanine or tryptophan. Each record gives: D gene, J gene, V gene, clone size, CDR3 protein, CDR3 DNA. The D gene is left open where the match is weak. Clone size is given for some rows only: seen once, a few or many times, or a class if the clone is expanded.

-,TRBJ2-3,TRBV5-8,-,CASSLYQAADTQYF,TGTGCCAGCAGCTTGTACCAGGCTGCGGATACGCAGTATTTT
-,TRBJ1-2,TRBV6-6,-,CASSYGQTSYGYTF,TGTGCCAGCAGTTACGGACAGACCAGCTATGGCTACACCTTC
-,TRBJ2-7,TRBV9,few,CASSVVGDAYEQYF,TGTGCCAGCAGCGTAGTCGGGGACGCCTACGAGCAGTACTTC
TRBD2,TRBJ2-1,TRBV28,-,CASSPPSGRWNEQFF,TGTGCCAGCAGTCCACCTAGCGGGAGGTGGAATGAGCAGTTCTTC
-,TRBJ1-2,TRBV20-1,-,CSALGTTGYTF,TGCAGTGCTCTCGGTACTACCGGCTACACCTTC
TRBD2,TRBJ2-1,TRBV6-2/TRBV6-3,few,CASRPSGRLWNEQFF,TGTGCCAGCAGGCCTAGCGGGAGATTGTGGAATGAGCAGTTCTTC
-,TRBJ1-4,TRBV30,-,CAWSYGRDPTNEKLFF,TGTGCCTGGAGTTACGGACGGGACCCAACTAATGAAAAACTGTTTTTT
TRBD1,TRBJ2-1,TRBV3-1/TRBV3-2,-,CASSQGYRGNEQFF,TGTGCCAGCAGCCAAGGGTACAGGGGCAATGAGCAGTTCTTC
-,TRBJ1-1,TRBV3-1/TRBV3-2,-,CASSQVGEAFF,TGTGCCAGCAGCCAAGTGGGTGAAGCTTTCTTT
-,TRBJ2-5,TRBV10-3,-,CAISVAGQLQETQYF,TGTGCCATCAGTGTAGCGGGACAGCTCCAAGAGACCCAGTACTTC
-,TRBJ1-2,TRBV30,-,CAWSPGPVYGYTF,TGTGCCTGGAGCCCGGGACCAGTCTATGGCTACACCTTC
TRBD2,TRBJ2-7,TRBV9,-,CASSVGLAADEQYF,TGTGCCAGCAGCGTTGGACTAGCGGCCGACGAGCAGTACTTC
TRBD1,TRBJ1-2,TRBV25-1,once,CASSATGGASGYTF,TGTGCCAGCAGTGCGACAGGGGGCGCGAGTGGCTACACCTTC
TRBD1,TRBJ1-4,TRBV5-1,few,CASSELTGQSEKLFF,TGCGCCAGCAGCGAACTGACGGGACAGTCTGAAAAACTGTTTTTT
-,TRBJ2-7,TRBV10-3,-,CAISERQLGSYEQYF,TGTGCCATCAGTGAACGGCAGTTAGGCTCCTACGAGCAGTACTTC
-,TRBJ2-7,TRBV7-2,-,CASSPTSGPYEQYF,TGTGCCAGCAGCCCCACGAGCGGACCCTACGAGCAGTACTTC